The 4 T cell receptor beta chains below come from one sample, sequenced in a study of glioma-infiltrating T cells. TCR alpha and beta CDR3 regions were amplified from RNA using iRepertoire nested multiplex PCR. One entry per CDR3 protein, called by TCRdb with MiXCR from the multiplex PCR reads. The profile shows roughly 190,000 distinct CDR3 sequences, 32% of them singletons. The sequencing sample was made of glioma tissue, nonneoplastic brain tissue, or PBMCs (not recorded which). Receptor source: a human donor with low-grade glioma or glioblastoma, undergoing nonglioma brain surgery, or in good health (not recorded which).

The gene calls are TRBV9 and TRBJ1-6, with a tentative D call TRBD1 (6 bases). There are 16 residues in the CDR3. The V and J ends lost 4 bases and 4 bases respectively, with 15 bases between them. Germline V gene lookup returns CDR1 SGDLS and CDR2 YYNGEE. This CDR3 is CASSCRQVAYNSPLHF. Written as DNA, the CDR3 is TGTGCCAGCAGCTGCCGACAGGTAGCTTATAATTCACCCCTCCACTTT.

This clonotype occurred many times. The chain is built from TRBV7-9 and TRBJ1-1; D remains ambiguous. CDR1 and CDR2 from the germline V gene are SEHNR and FQNEAQ (reference sequence). V lost 5 bases to trimming and J lost 3 bases, with 7 bases between them. The CDR3 has 12 amino acids. This chain's CDR3 is CASSSRYTEAFF. The CDR3 DNA is TGTGCCAGCAGCAGCAGGTACACTGAAGCTTTCTTT.

This clonotype was counted many times. V and J are TRBV20-1 and TRBJ1-5; D gene unclear. V lost 0 bases and J lost 7, with 7 bases in between. Germline CDR1 DFQATT, CDR2 SNEGSKA (reference sequence). This CDR3 is built from 12 residues. DNA for the CDR3: TGCAGTGCTAGAGATTTCGGGCAGCCCCAGCATTTT. Its translation is CSARDFGQPQHF.

This clonotype was seen a handful of times. The chain carries TRBV20-1 and TRBJ2-7; possibly TRBD2 for D (5 bases). The CDR3 loop spans 19 amino acids. CDR1 DFQATT and CDR2 SNEGSKA come from the germline V gene (reference sequence). Between the trimmed V and J ends, which lost 3 bases and 1 base, there was a span of 28 bases. CDR3 DNA: TGCAGTGCTAGGGAGCACGGACTCCAGAAAGGGATAACTTCCTACGAGCAGTACTTC. Its protein is CSAREHGLQKGITSYEQYF.